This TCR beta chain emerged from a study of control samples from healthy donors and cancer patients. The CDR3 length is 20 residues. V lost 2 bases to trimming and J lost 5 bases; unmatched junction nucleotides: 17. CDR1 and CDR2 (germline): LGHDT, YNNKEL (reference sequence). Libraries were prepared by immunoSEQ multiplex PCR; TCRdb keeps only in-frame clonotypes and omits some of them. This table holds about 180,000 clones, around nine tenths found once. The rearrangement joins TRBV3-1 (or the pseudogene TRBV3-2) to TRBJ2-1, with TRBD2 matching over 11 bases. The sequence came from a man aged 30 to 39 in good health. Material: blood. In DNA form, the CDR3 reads TGTGCCAGCAGCCAACGACCCAGCCTCCCTAGCGGGGGGCCCCACAATGAGCAGTTCTTC. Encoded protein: CASSQRPSLPSGGPHNEQFF.